This T cell receptor (beta chain) was sequenced in a study of shared T cell receptors in the human thymus. Repertoires were generated with immunoSEQ multiplex PCR, while TCRdb's copy carries only in-frame clones and drops some. The data show roughly 550,000 clones, approximately 78% seen once. V was cut by 0 bases and J by 0 bases, with 20 bases left in between. Germline assignment: CDR1 MDHEN and CDR2 SYDVKM. The CDR3 length is 20 residues. The same specimen was also included in a second study, on human thymus T cells.

This chain links TRBV28 with TRBJ1-4; perhaps TRBD1 as D (5 bases). Sequencing was done on a sample of thymocytes. The clonotype was recovered from a boy under two years old with a congenital heart defect. CDR3 DNA sequence: TGTGCCAGCAGTTTATGCAGGGCTCCTCCCCCTTTTGCAACTAATGAAAAACTGTTTTTT. It codes for CASSLCRAPPPFATNEKLFF.